Listed below are T cell receptor beta chains from one sample, sequenced in a study of blood T cell repertoires in COVID-19. Assay: immunoSEQ multiplex PCR; the TCRdb copy retains only in-frame clones and omits some. The table has 110,000 to 150,000 clones, more than 65% seen once. Material: peripheral blood. The receptors originated from a man in his 60s with acute or convalescent COVID-19. Each CDR3 is given with its conserved first and last residue. D genes are given only for firm matches. Size is stated for part of the rows, as once, few or many counts, or as a class when the clone is expanded.

CDR3 DNA: TGTGCCAGCAGCTCCCGACTCCAAGATACGCAGTATTTT; CDR3 protein: CASSSRLQDTQYF; J gene: TRBJ2-3; V gene: TRBV5-6; clone size: NA; D gene: NA
CDR3 DNA: TGTGCCTGGAGTATACTGACAGAATACTCACCCCTCCACTTT; CDR3 protein: CAWSILTEYSPLHF; J gene: TRBJ1-6; V gene: TRBV30; clone size: NA; D gene: NA
CDR3 DNA: TGTGCCAGCAGTACTAGCGGGAGGGTTGAGCAGTTCTTC; CDR3 protein: CASSTSGRVEQFF; J gene: TRBJ2-1; V gene: TRBV6-5; clone size: NA; D gene: TRBD2
CDR3 DNA: TGCGCCAGCAGCGATTATAGCGGGAGTGGGGGCAATGAGCAGTTCTTC; CDR3 protein: CASSDYSGSGGNEQFF; J gene: TRBJ2-1; V gene: TRBV5-1; clone size: NA; D gene: TRBD2
CDR3 DNA: TGTGCCATCAGTGAGCAGGGGCTTGAAGCTTTCTTT; CDR3 protein: CAISEQGLEAFF; J gene: TRBJ1-1; V gene: TRBV10-3; clone size: NA; D gene: NA
CDR3 DNA: TGTGCCAGCAGCCAAGGGACAGGTTACGGCTACGAGCAGTACTTC; CDR3 protein: CASSQGTGYGYEQYF; J gene: TRBJ2-7; V gene: TRBV3-1/TRBV3-2; clone size: NA; D gene: TRBD1
CDR3 DNA: TGTGCCAGCAGTTCTCCGGGACAGGGTGATTCACCCCTCCACTTT; CDR3 protein: CASSSPGQGDSPLHF; J gene: TRBJ1-6; V gene: TRBV6-5; clone size: NA; D gene: TRBD1
CDR3 DNA: TGTGCCAGCAAAAGGACAGGGTCTAAGATGGGTGAGCAGTTCTTC; CDR3 protein: CASKRTGSKMGEQFF; J gene: TRBJ2-1; V gene: TRBV2; clone size: NA; D gene: TRBD1
CDR3 DNA: TGTGCCAGCAGTCCCAGCCTGGGAGGGATTCTCTACGAGCAGTACTTC; CDR3 protein: CASSPSLGGILYEQYF; J gene: TRBJ2-7; V gene: TRBV27; clone size: few; D gene: TRBD2
CDR3 DNA: TGTGCCAGCAGCGATTCAGCGGGAGTAGATACGCAGTATTTT; CDR3 protein: CASSDSAGVDTQYF; J gene: TRBJ2-3; V gene: TRBV5-6; clone size: NA; D gene: TRBD2
CDR3 DNA: TGTGCCAGCAGCGCGGGGACAGGGGGGAGGACTGAAGCTTTCTTT; CDR3 protein: CASSAGTGGRTEAFF; J gene: TRBJ1-1; V gene: TRBV5-4; clone size: few; D gene: TRBD1
CDR3 DNA: TGTGCCAGCAGTTTCCAGGGTAGTCAGGGGTCTATCTCGGATGAGCAGTTCTTC; CDR3 protein: CASSFQGSQGSISDEQFF; J gene: TRBJ2-1; V gene: TRBV28; clone size: NA; D gene: NA
CDR3 DNA: TGTGCCAGCAGCCAGGGAGGCGCTAGGGACACTGAAGCTTTCTTT; CDR3 protein: CASSQGGARDTEAFF; J gene: TRBJ1-1; V gene: TRBV28; clone size: NA; D gene: NA
CDR3 DNA: TGTGCCAGCAGTTACCGGGACAGATTCTATGGCTACACCTTC; CDR3 protein: CASSYRDRFYGYTF; J gene: TRBJ1-2; V gene: TRBV6-5; clone size: NA; D gene: TRBD1
CDR3 DNA: TGTGCTAGTGGTACGCAAGCGGGAGGGCCGACAGATACGCAGTATTTT; CDR3 protein: CASGTQAGGPTDTQYF; J gene: TRBJ2-3; V gene: TRBV12-5; clone size: NA; D gene: TRBD2
CDR3 DNA: TGTGCCAGCAGTGCCCGGGACAGTGCCTACGAGCAGTACTTC; CDR3 protein: CASSARDSAYEQYF; J gene: TRBJ2-7; V gene: TRBV13; clone size: few; D gene: TRBD1
CDR3 DNA: TGTGCCAGCAGCTTAGCCCGTAGTCAGCCCCAGCATTTT; CDR3 protein: CASSLARSQPQHF; J gene: TRBJ1-5; V gene: TRBV11-2; clone size: NA; D gene: NA
CDR3 DNA: TGTGCCGTCCAAAGGGGGTGGGGGAAATACAATGAGCAGTTCTTC; CDR3 protein: CAVQRGWGKYNEQFF; J gene: TRBJ2-1; V gene: TRBV28; clone size: NA; D gene: NA
CDR3 DNA: TGTGCCAGCAGTTACTCGACCACAGGGGGTGGGGGCTACACCTTC; CDR3 protein: CASSYSTTGGGGYTF; J gene: TRBJ1-2; V gene: TRBV6-5; clone size: few; D gene: TRBD1
CDR3 DNA: TGTGCCAGCAGCCAGTATCTAGGCAATGAGCAGTTCTTC; CDR3 protein: CASSQYLGNEQFF; J gene: TRBJ2-1; V gene: TRBV4-2; clone size: NA; D gene: NA
CDR3 DNA: TGTGCCACCAGCAGAGATTGGGGGGGCCAAGAGACCCAGTACTTC; CDR3 protein: CATSRDWGGQETQYF; J gene: TRBJ2-5; V gene: TRBV15; clone size: NA; D gene: TRBD2
CDR3 DNA: TGCGCCAGCAGCTTAACTGCCGGGACAGCTTATGGCTACACCTTC; CDR3 protein: CASSLTAGTAYGYTF; J gene: TRBJ1-2; V gene: TRBV5-1; clone size: NA; D gene: TRBD1
CDR3 DNA: TGCGCCAGCAGCAGGGACAGCCCCTACGAGCAGTACTTC; CDR3 protein: CASSRDSPYEQYF; J gene: TRBJ2-7; V gene: TRBV5-1; clone size: NA; D gene: TRBD1
CDR3 DNA: TGTGCCTGGAGTGTACCGGGACAGGGGGTTTTCGGCTACACCTTC; CDR3 protein: CAWSVPGQGVFGYTF; J gene: TRBJ1-2; V gene: TRBV30; clone size: NA; D gene: TRBD1
CDR3 DNA: TGTGCTAGTGCTCAACCTGTTGTCGCACAATCTACGCAGTATTTT; CDR3 protein: CASAQPVVAQSTQYF; J gene: TRBJ2-3; V gene: TRBV12-5; clone size: once; D gene: NA
CDR3 DNA: TGTGCCAGCAGCGTGGCCAACCTTGGGACTAGCGGGACCAATGAGCAGTTCTTC; CDR3 protein: CASSVANLGTSGTNEQFF; J gene: TRBJ2-1; V gene: TRBV9; clone size: NA; D gene: TRBD2
CDR3 DNA: TGTGCCACCAGGGTAGCGGGAGATTCGGATGAGCAGTTCTTC; CDR3 protein: CATRVAGDSDEQFF; J gene: TRBJ2-1; V gene: TRBV24-1; clone size: few; D gene: TRBD2
CDR3 DNA: TGTGGCCAGTATAACAGGGAGACGGCTGGCTACACCTTC; CDR3 protein: CGQYNRETAGYTF; J gene: TRBJ1-2; V gene: TRBV30; clone size: NA; D gene: NA
CDR3 DNA: TGTGCCAGCGGCATGAGTTTGGACTTCGAGCAGTACTTC; CDR3 protein: CASGMSLDFEQYF; J gene: TRBJ2-7; V gene: TRBV12-3/TRBV12-4; clone size: NA; D gene: NA
CDR3 DNA: TGCGCCAGCAGCTCGTTCTCCGGTCATTACAATGAGCAGTTCTTC; CDR3 protein: CASSSFSGHYNEQFF; J gene: TRBJ2-1; V gene: TRBV5-1; clone size: NA; D gene: NA
CDR3 DNA: TGCGCCAGCAGCTTGGACGGTGGGCTCTCTGGGGCCAACGTCCTGACTTTC; CDR3 protein: CASSLDGGLSGANVLTF; J gene: TRBJ2-6; V gene: TRBV5-1; clone size: once; D gene: NA
CDR3 DNA: TGTGCCAGCACATTAGGGAGGACTGAAGCTTTCTTT; CDR3 protein: CASTLGRTEAFF; J gene: TRBJ1-1; V gene: TRBV28; clone size: NA; D gene: NA
CDR3 DNA: TGTGCCAGCAGCTTGGAACTAGCGGGGGCCTCCTACGAGCAGTACTTC; CDR3 protein: CASSLELAGASYEQYF; J gene: TRBJ2-7; V gene: TRBV5-6; clone size: NA; D gene: TRBD2
CDR3 DNA: TGTGCCAGCAGCCCATTGGGTGGGGAGATCAATGAGCAGTTCTTC; CDR3 protein: CASSPLGGEINEQFF; J gene: TRBJ2-1; V gene: TRBV7-9; clone size: few; D gene: NA
CDR3 DNA: TGTGCCAGCAGCCAAGATGGCAACAGAAAATATGGCTACACCTTC; CDR3 protein: CASSQDGNRKYGYTF; J gene: TRBJ1-2; V gene: TRBV3-1/TRBV3-2; clone size: NA; D gene: NA
CDR3 DNA: TGTGCCAGCCGGGGGGGGGCTGGGGCCAACGTCCTGACTTTC; CDR3 protein: CASRGGAGANVLTF; J gene: TRBJ2-6; V gene: TRBV6-1; clone size: NA; D gene: TRBD2
CDR3 DNA: TGTGCCAGCAGCGTAGCGGGATCATACAATGAGCAGTTCTTC; CDR3 protein: CASSVAGSYNEQFF; J gene: TRBJ2-1; V gene: TRBV9; clone size: NA; D gene: NA
CDR3 DNA: TGCAGCGTAGGGACTAGCGGGAGAGGCGAGCAGTACTTC; CDR3 protein: CSVGTSGRGEQYF; J gene: TRBJ2-7; V gene: TRBV29-1; clone size: NA; D gene: TRBD2
CDR3 DNA: TGTGCCAGTATTAGCAGGGTGATGAACACTGAAGCTTTCTTT; CDR3 protein: CASISRVMNTEAFF; J gene: TRBJ1-1; V gene: TRBV6-5; clone size: NA; D gene: NA
CDR3 DNA: TGTGCCAGCAGCTTAGGCCCACAGGGGCAGTTCTTC; CDR3 protein: CASSLGPQGQFF; J gene: TRBJ2-1; V gene: TRBV7-9; clone size: NA; D gene: NA
CDR3 DNA: TGTGCCAGCAGTGAAAGGCGGGAGGGGGACGAGCAGTACTTC; CDR3 protein: CASSERREGDEQYF; J gene: TRBJ2-7; V gene: TRBV2; clone size: NA; D gene: TRBD2
CDR3 DNA: TGTGCCAGCAGCTTAGTTCTAGCGGGAGGACGACAGTACTTC; CDR3 protein: CASSLVLAGGRQYF; J gene: TRBJ2-5; V gene: TRBV7-2; clone size: NA; D gene: TRBD2